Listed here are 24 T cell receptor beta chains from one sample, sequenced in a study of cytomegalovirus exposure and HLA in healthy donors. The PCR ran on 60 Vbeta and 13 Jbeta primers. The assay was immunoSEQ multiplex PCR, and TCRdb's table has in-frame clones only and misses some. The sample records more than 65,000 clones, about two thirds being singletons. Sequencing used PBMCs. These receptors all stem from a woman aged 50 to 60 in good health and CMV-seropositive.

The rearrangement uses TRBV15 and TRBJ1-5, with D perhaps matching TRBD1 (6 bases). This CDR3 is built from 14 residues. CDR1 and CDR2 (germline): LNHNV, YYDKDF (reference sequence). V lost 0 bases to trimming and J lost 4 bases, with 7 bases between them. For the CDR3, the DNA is TGTGCCACCAGCAGAGACAGGGGAAATCAGCCCCAGCATTTT. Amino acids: CATSRDRGNQPQHF.

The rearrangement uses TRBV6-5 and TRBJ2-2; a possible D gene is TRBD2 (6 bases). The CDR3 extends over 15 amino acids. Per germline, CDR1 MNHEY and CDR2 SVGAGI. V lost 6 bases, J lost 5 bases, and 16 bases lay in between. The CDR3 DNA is TGTGCCAGCAGCTACCGGGACTCGACAACCGGGGAGCTGTTTTTT. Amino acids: CASSYRDSTTGELFF.

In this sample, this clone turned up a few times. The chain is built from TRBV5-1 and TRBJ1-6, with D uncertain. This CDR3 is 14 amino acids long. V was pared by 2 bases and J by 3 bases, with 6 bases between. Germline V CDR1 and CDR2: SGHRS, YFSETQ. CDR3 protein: CASSFGSYNSPLHF. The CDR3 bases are TGCGCCAGCAGCTTCGGGAGCTATAATTCACCCCTCCACTTT.

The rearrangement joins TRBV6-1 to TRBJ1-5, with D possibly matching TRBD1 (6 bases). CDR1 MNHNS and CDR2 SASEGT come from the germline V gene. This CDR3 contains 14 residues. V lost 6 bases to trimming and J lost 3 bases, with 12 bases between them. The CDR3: CASRGGRDNQPQHF. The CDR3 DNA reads TGTGCCAGCAGAGGGGGTCGAGACAATCAGCCCCAGCATTTT.

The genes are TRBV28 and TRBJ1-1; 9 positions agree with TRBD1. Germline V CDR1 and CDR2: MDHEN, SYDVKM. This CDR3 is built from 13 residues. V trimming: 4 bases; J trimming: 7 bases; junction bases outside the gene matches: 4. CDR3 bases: TGTGCCAGCAGTTCCGGACAGGGGAATGAAGCTTTCTTT. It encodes CASSSGQGNEAFF.

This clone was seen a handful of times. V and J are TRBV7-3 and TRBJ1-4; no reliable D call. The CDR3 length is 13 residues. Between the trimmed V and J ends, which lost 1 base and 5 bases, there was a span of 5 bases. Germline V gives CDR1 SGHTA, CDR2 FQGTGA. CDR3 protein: CASSLNMNEKLFF. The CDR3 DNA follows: TGTGCCAGCAGCTTAAACATGAATGAAAAACTGTTTTTT. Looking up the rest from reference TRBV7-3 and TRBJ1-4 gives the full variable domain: GAGVSQTPSNKVTEKGKYVELRCDPISGHTALYWYRQSLGQGPEFLIYFQGTGAADDSGLPNDRFFAVRPEGSVSTLKIQRTERGDSAVYLCASSLNMNEKLFFGSGTQLSVL.

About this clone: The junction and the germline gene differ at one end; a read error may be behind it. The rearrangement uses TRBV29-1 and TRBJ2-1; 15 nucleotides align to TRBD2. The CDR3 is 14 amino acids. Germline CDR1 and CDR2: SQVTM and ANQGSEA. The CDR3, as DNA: TGCAGCGCCCTCGGACTAGCGGGGGGGCCTTGGCAGCTCTTC. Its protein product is CSALGLAGGPWQLF.

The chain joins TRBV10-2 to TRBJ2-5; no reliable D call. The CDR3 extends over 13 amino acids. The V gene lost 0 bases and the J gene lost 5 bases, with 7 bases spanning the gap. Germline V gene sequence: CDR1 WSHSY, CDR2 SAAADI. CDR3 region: CASSESGRETQYF. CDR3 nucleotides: TGCGCCAGCAGTGAGTCTGGTCGGGAGACCCAGTACTTC.

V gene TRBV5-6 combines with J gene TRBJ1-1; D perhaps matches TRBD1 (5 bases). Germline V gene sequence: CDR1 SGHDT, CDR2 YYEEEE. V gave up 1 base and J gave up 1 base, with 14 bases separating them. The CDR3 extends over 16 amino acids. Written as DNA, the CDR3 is TGTGCCAGCAGCTTGAATTTGGGGCCCCCGAACACTGAAGCTTTCTTT. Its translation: CASSLNLGPPNTEAFF.

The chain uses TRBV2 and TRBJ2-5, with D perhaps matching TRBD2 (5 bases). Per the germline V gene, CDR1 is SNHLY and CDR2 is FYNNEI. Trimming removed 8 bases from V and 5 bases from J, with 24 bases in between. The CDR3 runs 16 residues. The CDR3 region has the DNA TGTGCCAGCCTGACCCCCGGGGAGCAACGAGGGGAGACCCAGTACTTC. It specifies CASLTPGEQRGETQYF. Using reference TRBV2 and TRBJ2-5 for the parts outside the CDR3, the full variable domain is EPEVTQTPSHQVTQMGQEVILRCVPISNHLYFYWYRQILGQKVEFLVSFYNNEISEKSEIFDDQFSVERPDGSNFTLKIRSTKLEDSAMYFCASLTPGEQRGETQYFGPGTRLLVL.

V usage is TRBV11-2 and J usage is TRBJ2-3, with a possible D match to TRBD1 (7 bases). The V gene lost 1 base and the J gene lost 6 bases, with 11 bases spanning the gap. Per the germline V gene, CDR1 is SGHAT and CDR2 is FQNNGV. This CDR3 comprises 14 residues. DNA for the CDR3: TGTGCCAGCAGCTTAGTCCAGGGGGGCGATACGCAGTATTTT. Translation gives CASSLVQGGDTQYF.

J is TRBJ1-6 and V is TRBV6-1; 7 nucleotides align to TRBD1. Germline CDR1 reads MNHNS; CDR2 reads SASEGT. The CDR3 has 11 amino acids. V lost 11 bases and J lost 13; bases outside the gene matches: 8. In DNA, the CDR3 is TGTGCCTCAGGACAGGAATCGCCCCTCCACTTT. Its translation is CASGQESPLHF.

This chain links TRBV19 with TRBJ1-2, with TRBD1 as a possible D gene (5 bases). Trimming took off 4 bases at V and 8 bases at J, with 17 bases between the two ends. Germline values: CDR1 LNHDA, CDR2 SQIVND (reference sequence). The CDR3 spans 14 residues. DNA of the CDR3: TGTGCCAGTAGTAAGGACACCGAGGCGATAGGCTACACCTTC. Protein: CASSKDTEAIGYTF.

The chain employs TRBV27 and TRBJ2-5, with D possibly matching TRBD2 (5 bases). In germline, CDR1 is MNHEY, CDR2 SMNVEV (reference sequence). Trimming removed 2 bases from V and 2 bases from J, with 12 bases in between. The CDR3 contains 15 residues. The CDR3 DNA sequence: TGTGCCAGCAGTTTAAGGAGGATGGTGCAAGAGACCCAGTACTTC. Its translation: CASSLRRMVQETQYF.

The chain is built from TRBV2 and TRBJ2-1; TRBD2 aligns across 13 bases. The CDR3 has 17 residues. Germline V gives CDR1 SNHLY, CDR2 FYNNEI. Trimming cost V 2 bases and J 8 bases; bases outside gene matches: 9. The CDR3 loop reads CASSERLAGGRRDEQFF. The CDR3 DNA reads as TGTGCCAGCAGTGAAAGACTAGCGGGGGGCAGGCGCGATGAGCAGTTCTTC.

The DNA of the CDR3 is TGTGCCAGCGCGACTAGCGGGGGGGGCTACGAGCAGTACTTC. It encodes CASATSGGGYEQYF. This chain joins TRBV6-1 and TRBJ2-7; 14 bases align to TRBD2. V dropped 8 bases and J dropped 3; count of bases not matched to a gene: 3. Germline assignment: CDR1 MNHNS and CDR2 SASEGT. This CDR3 comprises 14 residues.

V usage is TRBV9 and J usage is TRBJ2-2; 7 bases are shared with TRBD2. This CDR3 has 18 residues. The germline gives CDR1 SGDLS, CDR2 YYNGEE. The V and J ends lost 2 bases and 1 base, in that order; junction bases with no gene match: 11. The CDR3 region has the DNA TGTGCCAGCAGCGTGATGGGCCGGGCGGGGGAGAACACCGGGGAGCTGTTTTTT. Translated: CASSVMGRAGENTGELFF.

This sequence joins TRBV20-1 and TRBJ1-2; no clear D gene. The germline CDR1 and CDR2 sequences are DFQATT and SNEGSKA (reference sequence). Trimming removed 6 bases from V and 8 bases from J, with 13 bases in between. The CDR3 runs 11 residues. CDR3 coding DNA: TGCAGTGCCATCGGGTTAGTGGGCTACACCTTC. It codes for CSAIGLVGYTF.

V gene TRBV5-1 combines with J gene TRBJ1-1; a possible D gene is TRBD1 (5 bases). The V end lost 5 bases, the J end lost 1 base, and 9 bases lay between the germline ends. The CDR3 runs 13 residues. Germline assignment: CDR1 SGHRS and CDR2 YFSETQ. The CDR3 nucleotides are TGCGCCAGCAGAGCACAGGAGAACACTGAAGCTTTCTTT. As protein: CASRAQENTEAFF.

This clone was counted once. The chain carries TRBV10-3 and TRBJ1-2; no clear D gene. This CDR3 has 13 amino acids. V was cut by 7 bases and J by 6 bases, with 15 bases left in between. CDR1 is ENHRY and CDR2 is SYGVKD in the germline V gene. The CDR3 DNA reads TGTGCCATCACTCATCGAGCGTTCGATGGCTACACCTTC. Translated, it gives CAITHRAFDGYTF.

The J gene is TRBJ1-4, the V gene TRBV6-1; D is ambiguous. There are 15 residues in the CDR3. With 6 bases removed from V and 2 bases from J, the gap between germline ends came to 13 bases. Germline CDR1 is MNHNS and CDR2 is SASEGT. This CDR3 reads CASRWVGGTNEKLFF. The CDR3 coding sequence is TGTGCCAGCAGATGGGTAGGAGGCACTAATGAAAAACTGTTTTTT.

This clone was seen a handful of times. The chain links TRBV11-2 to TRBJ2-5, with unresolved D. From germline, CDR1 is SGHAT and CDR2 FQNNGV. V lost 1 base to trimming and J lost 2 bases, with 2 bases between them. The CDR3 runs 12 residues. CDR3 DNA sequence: TGTGCCAGCAGCTTAGTACAAGAGACCCAGTACTTC. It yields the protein CASSLVQETQYF.

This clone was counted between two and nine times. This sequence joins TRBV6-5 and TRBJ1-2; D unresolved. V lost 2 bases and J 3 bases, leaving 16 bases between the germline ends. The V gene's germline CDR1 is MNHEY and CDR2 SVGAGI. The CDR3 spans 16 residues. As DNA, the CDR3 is TGTGCCAGCAGTTACCGACTTGGTATCGATCACTATGGCTACACCTTC. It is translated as CASSYRLGIDHYGYTF.

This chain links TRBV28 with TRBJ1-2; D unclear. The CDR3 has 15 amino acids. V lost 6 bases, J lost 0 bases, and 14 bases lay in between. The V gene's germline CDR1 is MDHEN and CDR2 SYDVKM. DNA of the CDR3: TGTGCCAGCAGCCCTCCCGAGGAGGCTAACTATGGCTACACCTTC. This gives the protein CASSPPEEANYGYTF.